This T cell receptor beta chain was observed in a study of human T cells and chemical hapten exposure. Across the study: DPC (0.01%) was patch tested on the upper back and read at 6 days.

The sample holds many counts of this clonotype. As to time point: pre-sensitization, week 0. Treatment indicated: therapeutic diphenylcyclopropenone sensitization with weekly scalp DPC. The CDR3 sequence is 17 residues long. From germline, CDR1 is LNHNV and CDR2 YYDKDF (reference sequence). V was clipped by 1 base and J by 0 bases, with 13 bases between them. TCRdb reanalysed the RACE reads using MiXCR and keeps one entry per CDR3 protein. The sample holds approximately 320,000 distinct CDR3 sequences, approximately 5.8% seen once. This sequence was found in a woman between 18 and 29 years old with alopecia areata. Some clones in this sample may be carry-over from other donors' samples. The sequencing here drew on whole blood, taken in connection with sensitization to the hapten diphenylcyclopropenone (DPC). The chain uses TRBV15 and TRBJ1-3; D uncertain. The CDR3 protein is CATSRAQQRHSGNTIYF. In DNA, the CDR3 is TGTGCCACCAGCAGAGCCCAACAGAGACACTCTGGAAACACCATATATTTT. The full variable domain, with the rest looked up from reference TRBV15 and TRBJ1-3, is DAMVIQNPRYQVTQFGKPVTLSCSQTLNHNVMYWYQQKSSQAPKLLFHYYDKDFNNEADTPDNFQSRRPNTSFCFLDIRSPGLGDTAMYLCATSRAQQRHSGNTIYFGEGSWLTVV.